This TCR beta chain is drawn from a study of technical replicates of blood from several donors. TCRdb keeps only in-frame clones here, not all; method: immunoSEQ multiplex PCR. The sample consists of about 74,000 clones, about 91% of them appearing once. This CDR3 contains 13 residues. Trimming cost V 3 bases and J 4 bases, with 9 bases left between them. Germline V gene data show CDR1 as LNHDA and CDR2 as SQIVND (reference sequence). Sequencing was done on a sample of T cells isolated from PBMCs. The chain links TRBV19 to TRBJ1-2; TRBD1 is a possible D gene (5 bases). This clonotype was obtained from a human donor in good health. The CDR3 sequence is CASSIQGSYGYTF. DNA of the CDR3: TGTGCCAGTAGTATCCAGGGTTCCTATGGCTACACCTTC.